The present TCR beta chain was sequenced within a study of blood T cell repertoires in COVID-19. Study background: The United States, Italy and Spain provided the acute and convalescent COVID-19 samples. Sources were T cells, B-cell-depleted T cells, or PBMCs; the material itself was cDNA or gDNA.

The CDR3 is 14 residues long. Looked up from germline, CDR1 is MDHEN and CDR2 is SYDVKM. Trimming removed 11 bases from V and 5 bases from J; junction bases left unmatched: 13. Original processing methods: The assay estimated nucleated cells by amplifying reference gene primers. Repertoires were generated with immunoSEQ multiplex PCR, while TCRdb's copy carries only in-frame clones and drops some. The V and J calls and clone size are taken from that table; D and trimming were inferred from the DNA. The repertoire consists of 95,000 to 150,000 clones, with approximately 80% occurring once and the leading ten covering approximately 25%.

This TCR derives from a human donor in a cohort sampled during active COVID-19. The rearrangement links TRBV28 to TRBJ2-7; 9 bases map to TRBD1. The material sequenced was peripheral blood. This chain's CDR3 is CASHRDRVDNEQYF. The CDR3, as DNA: TGTGCCTCCCACCGGGACAGGGTTGACAACGAGCAGTACTTC. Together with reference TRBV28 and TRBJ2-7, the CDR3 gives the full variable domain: DVKVTQSSRYLVKRTGEKVFLECVQDMDHENMFWYRQDPGLGLRLIYFSYDVKMKEKGDIPEGYSVSREKKERFSLILESASTNQTSMYLCASHRDRVDNEQYFGPGTRLTVT.